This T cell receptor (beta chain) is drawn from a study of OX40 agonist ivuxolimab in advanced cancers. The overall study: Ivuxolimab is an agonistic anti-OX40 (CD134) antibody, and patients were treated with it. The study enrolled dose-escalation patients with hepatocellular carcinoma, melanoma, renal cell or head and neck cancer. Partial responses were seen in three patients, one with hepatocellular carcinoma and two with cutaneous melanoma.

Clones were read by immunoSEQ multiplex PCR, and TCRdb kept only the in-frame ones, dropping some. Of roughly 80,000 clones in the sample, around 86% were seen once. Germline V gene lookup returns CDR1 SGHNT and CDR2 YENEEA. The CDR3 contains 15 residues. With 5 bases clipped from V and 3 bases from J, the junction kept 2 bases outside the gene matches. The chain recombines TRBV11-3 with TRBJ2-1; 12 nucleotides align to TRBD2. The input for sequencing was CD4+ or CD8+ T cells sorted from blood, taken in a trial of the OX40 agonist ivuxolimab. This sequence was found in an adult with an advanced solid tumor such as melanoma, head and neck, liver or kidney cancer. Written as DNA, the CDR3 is TGTGCCAGCAGCACGACTAGCGGGAGCTACAATGAGCAGTTCTTC. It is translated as CASSTTSGSYNEQFF.